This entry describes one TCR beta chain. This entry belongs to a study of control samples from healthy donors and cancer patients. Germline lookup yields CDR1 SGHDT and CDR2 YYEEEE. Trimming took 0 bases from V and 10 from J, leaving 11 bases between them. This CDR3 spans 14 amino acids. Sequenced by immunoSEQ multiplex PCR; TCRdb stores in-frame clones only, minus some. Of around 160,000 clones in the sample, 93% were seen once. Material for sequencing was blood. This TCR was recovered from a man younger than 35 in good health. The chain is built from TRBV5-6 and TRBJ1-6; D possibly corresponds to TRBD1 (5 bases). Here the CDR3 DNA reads TGTGCCAGCAGCTTGGGAGGGCGGGGGTCACCCCTCCACTTT. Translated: CASSLGGRGSPLHF.